The rows below give T cell receptor beta chains drawn from one sample of a study of cytomegalovirus exposure and HLA in healthy donors. Sequenced by immunoSEQ multiplex PCR; TCRdb stores in-frame clones only, minus some. The sample yields some 150,000 clones, approximately 9% seen once. The sample comprised PBMCs. The receptors were sampled from a male donor in good health and CMV-seronegative. CDR3s include the opening cysteine and the closing phenylalanine or tryptophan. The order of the fields is J gene, clone size, D gene, V gene, CDR3 DNA, CDR3 protein. The D gene is left open where the match is weak. Clone size is shown for a subset of rows, as once, few, many or a class of expanded clone.

J: TRBJ2-1
size: few
D: -
V: TRBV7-9
DNA: TGTGCCAGCAGCTTAGCCTTGACGGGGAAGTTCTTC
CDR3: CASSLALTGKFF

J: TRBJ2-3
size: few
D: -
V: TRBV2
DNA: TGTGCCAGCAGACAGACAGGAGATACGCAGTATTTT
CDR3: CASRQTGDTQYF

J: TRBJ2-7
size: -
D: TRBD2
V: TRBV7-6
DNA: TGTGCCAGCAGCTTAGTCCAGGGGCGGGCTAGCGGGGAATTCTACGAGCAGTACTTC
CDR3: CASSLVQGRASGEFYEQYF

J: TRBJ1-2
size: -
D: -
V: TRBV30
DNA: TGTGCCTGGGGGCTGGCACAGGGCGTCTACACCTTC
CDR3: CAWGLAQGVYTF

J: TRBJ2-7
size: few
D: TRBD1
V: TRBV28
DNA: TGTGCCAGCACCCTGGACAGGGGGATAAACTACGAGCAGTACTTC
CDR3: CASTLDRGINYEQYF

J: TRBJ1-2
size: few
D: TRBD1
V: TRBV9
DNA: TGTGCCAGCAGCGTAAATGAAAGGACAGGGGAATTCTATGGCTACACCTTC
CDR3: CASSVNERTGEFYGYTF

J: TRBJ2-3
size: -
D: -
V: TRBV21-1
DNA: TGTGCCAGACCCCCCGGTACGCAGTATTTT
CDR3: CARPPGTQYF

J: TRBJ1-1
size: few
D: -
V: TRBV28
DNA: TGTGCCAGCAGCAGAACGACAGCGGGCGTGCCTGAAGCTTTCTTT
CDR3: CASSRTTAGVPEAFF

J: TRBJ2-1
size: -
D: -
V: TRBV5-4
DNA: TGTGCCAGCAGCTACAACAGCCTCCCCTCCTACAATGAGCAGTTCTTC
CDR3: CASSYNSLPSYNEQFF

J: TRBJ2-3
size: -
D: -
V: TRBV6-7
DNA: TGTGCCAGCAGTTCCGATGCGCCAGGAGGATCAGATACGCAGTATTTT
CDR3: CASSSDAPGGSDTQYF

J: TRBJ2-7
size: -
D: -
V: TRBV6-5
DNA: TGTGCCAGCAGTTACTCTTCAGGGCAGGGCTACGAGCAGTACTTC
CDR3: CASSYSSGQGYEQYF

J: TRBJ1-6
size: -
D: -
V: TRBV25-1
DNA: TGTGCCAGCAGTGATATGAGGGAATCACCCCTCCACTTT
CDR3: CASSDMRESPLHF

J: TRBJ2-1
size: few
D: TRBD2
V: TRBV10-1
DNA: TGCGCCAGCAGAGCTGTGACTAGCGGCTCGGGGAAGGAGCAGTTCTTC
CDR3: CASRAVTSGSGKEQFF

J: TRBJ2-1
size: few
D: TRBD1
V: TRBV10-3
DNA: TGTGCCATCAGGGGACAGGGGGGAAATGAGCAGTTCTTC
CDR3: CAIRGQGGNEQFF

J: TRBJ2-1
size: few
D: TRBD2
V: TRBV5-4
DNA: TGTGCCAGCAGCTTGGAGAGGACTAGCGGGGGGGCAGAGCTCTTC
CDR3: CASSLERTSGGAELF

J: TRBJ1-1
size: few
D: TRBD1
V: TRBV6-1
DNA: TGTGCCAGCAGTGCGACAGGGCCCACTGAAGCTTTCTTT
CDR3: CASSATGPTEAFF

J: TRBJ2-7
size: -
D: TRBD1
V: TRBV6-5
DNA: TGTGCCAGCAGTCAAGACAGGGCCTTAACCTACGAGCAGTACTTC
CDR3: CASSQDRALTYEQYF

J: TRBJ1-2
size: -
D: TRBD1
V: TRBV6-5
DNA: TGTGCCAGCAGTTATACGACAGGGGGCTTCTATGGCTACACCTTC
CDR3: CASSYTTGGFYGYTF

J: TRBJ2-5
size: few
D: TRBD1
V: TRBV5-4
DNA: TGTGCCAGCAGTCAGGGATTCGGGACAGGGAACCAAGAGACCCAGTACTTC
CDR3: CASSQGFGTGNQETQYF

J: TRBJ2-2
size: few
D: TRBD1
V: TRBV27
DNA: TGTGCCAGCAGTTTCATCCTCACAGGGGGCACCGGGGAGCTGTTTTTT
CDR3: CASSFILTGGTGELFF

J: TRBJ2-1
size: few
D: TRBD2
V: TRBV2
DNA: TGTGCCAGCAGTGAATCCATAGCGGGAATCTCCTACAATGAGCAGTTCTTC
CDR3: CASSESIAGISYNEQFF

J: TRBJ1-4
size: few
D: TRBD1
V: TRBV19
DNA: TGTGCCAGCAAGGGACAGATTAATGAAAAACTGTTTTTT
CDR3: CASKGQINEKLFF

J: TRBJ2-1
size: -
D: -
V: TRBV2
DNA: TGTGCCAGCAGCCCAGTAGCTAGTCCTACTAATGAGCAGTTCTTC
CDR3: CASSPVASPTNEQFF

J: TRBJ1-1
size: few
D: -
V: TRBV29-1
DNA: TGCAGCGTTGCAGGGGCCAACACTGAAGCTTTCTTT
CDR3: CSVAGANTEAFF

J: TRBJ1-2
size: -
D: -
V: TRBV19
DNA: TGTGCCAGTAGTATAGTGGGCCTCTATGGCTACACCTTC
CDR3: CASSIVGLYGYTF

J: TRBJ2-7
size: few
D: TRBD1
V: TRBV13
DNA: TGTGCCAGCAGCCCGGACAGGGGTTACGAGCAGTACTTC
CDR3: CASSPDRGYEQYF

J: TRBJ1-1
size: few
D: -
V: TRBV28
DNA: TGTGCCAGCAGTTTCTATCTCCTTAACACTGAAGCTTTCTTT
CDR3: CASSFYLLNTEAFF

J: TRBJ2-2
size: few
D: TRBD1
V: TRBV5-1
DNA: TGCGCCAGCAGCATCGGACAGGGGGCTTTCGGGGAGCTGTTTTTT
CDR3: CASSIGQGAFGELFF

J: TRBJ2-7
size: few
D: -
V: TRBV7-9
DNA: TGTGCCAGCAGCTTAGACCCCAGCTACGAGCAGTACTTC
CDR3: CASSLDPSYEQYF

J: TRBJ1-6
size: few
D: -
V: TRBV6-5
DNA: TGTGCCAGCAGTTACTCTCTTATGAATTCACCCCTCCACTTT
CDR3: CASSYSLMNSPLHF

J: TRBJ1-2
size: few
D: TRBD1
V: TRBV27
DNA: TGTGCCAGCAGCTCCCACGCCAGGGGGTTAAAGGAGTATGGCTACACCTTC
CDR3: CASSSHARGLKEYGYTF

J: TRBJ2-7
size: few
D: TRBD2
V: TRBV13
DNA: TGTGCCAGCAGCTTACGGACTAGCGGGAGGTACTACGAGCAGTACTTC
CDR3: CASSLRTSGRYYEQYF

J: TRBJ1-1
size: few
D: -
V: TRBV2
DNA: TGTGCCAGCAGTGAATGGGGGGGACGATTAGGCACTGAAGCTTTCTTT
CDR3: CASSEWGGRLGTEAFF

J: TRBJ1-1
size: few
D: -
V: TRBV19
DNA: TGTGCCAGCACCTGGGGGGGGGAAAACACTGAAGCTTTCTTT
CDR3: CASTWGGENTEAFF

J: TRBJ2-2
size: -
D: TRBD1
V: TRBV9
DNA: TGTGCCAGCAGCGATATAACCGGGACAGGACCCACCGGGGAGCTGTTTTTT
CDR3: CASSDITGTGPTGELFF

J: TRBJ1-1
size: few
D: -
V: TRBV18
DNA: TGTGCCAGCTCACCAAACGAGGGTGCGCGCACTGAAGCTTTCTTT
CDR3: CASSPNEGARTEAFF

J: TRBJ2-1
size: few
D: -
V: TRBV27
DNA: TGTGCCAGCGATCCTGGTTCGGGATCCTACAATGAGCAGTTCTTC
CDR3: CASDPGSGSYNEQFF

J: TRBJ2-7
size: -
D: -
V: TRBV11-2
DNA: TGTGCCAGCAGCTTAGATGCCAGCTCCTACGAGCAGTACTTC
CDR3: CASSLDASSYEQYF

J: TRBJ2-5
size: few
D: TRBD2
V: TRBV18
DNA: TGTGCCAGCTCACCGGGACTAGCGGGACAAGAGACCCAGTACTTC
CDR3: CASSPGLAGQETQYF

J: TRBJ2-5
size: few
D: TRBD1
V: TRBV5-4
DNA: TGTGCCAGCAGCTTCGACGACAGGGTTGGCCAAGAGACCCAGTACTTC
CDR3: CASSFDDRVGQETQYF

J: TRBJ2-7
size: -
D: TRBD1
V: TRBV28
DNA: TGTGCCAGCGCAGGGGGCTACTACGAGCAGTACTTC
CDR3: CASAGGYYEQYF

J: TRBJ1-2
size: -
D: TRBD1
V: TRBV5-1
DNA: TGCGCCAGCAGCTTGGAGGCAGGGGGTGGCTACACCTTC
CDR3: CASSLEAGGGYTF

J: TRBJ2-5
size: few
D: -
V: TRBV7-2
DNA: TGTGCCAGCAGCTTAGCGCACGACTCATGGGAGACCCAGTACTTC
CDR3: CASSLAHDSWETQYF

J: TRBJ2-1
size: few
D: TRBD1
V: TRBV10-3
DNA: TGTGCCATCAGCTCACCGGGACAGTCCTACAATGAGCAGTTCTTC
CDR3: CAISSPGQSYNEQFF

J: TRBJ1-2
size: few
D: TRBD1
V: TRBV28
DNA: TGTGCCAGCAGGTCCGGGACAGGGAACTACGGCTACACCTTC
CDR3: CASRSGTGNYGYTF

J: TRBJ2-1
size: few
D: TRBD1
V: TRBV10-3
DNA: TGTGCCATCACTGGACAGGGATCTAATGAGCAGTTCTTC
CDR3: CAITGQGSNEQFF

J: TRBJ1-2
size: -
D: -
V: TRBV30
DNA: TGTGCCTGGACTCCAGGGCCTAACTATGGCTACACCTTC
CDR3: CAWTPGPNYGYTF

J: TRBJ1-1
size: -
D: -
V: TRBV4-3
DNA: TGCGCCAGCAGCCAAGTGGAGGCGGGGAACACTGAAGCTTTCTTT
CDR3: CASSQVEAGNTEAFF

J: TRBJ2-3
size: -
D: TRBD1
V: TRBV10-3
DNA: TGTGCCATCAGCGGACAGGGTGGGCCAGATACGCAGTATTTT
CDR3: CAISGQGGPDTQYF

J: TRBJ1-2
size: -
D: TRBD1
V: TRBV4-3
DNA: TGCGCCAGCAGCCAAGATTGGAAAGGACAGGGGGCGTTTAAATATGGCTACACCTTC
CDR3: CASSQDWKGQGAFKYGYTF